These 23 T cell receptor beta chains were sequenced from one sample in a study of lymphopenia after photon versus proton radiotherapy. Sequencing was performed with immunoSEQ multiplex PCR; in TCRdb, only in-frame clones are kept and a portion is missing. The repertoire holds 40,000 to 45,000 clones, roughly four fifths seen once, with around 25% in the top ten. The source material was peripheral blood, sampled from a patient treated with proton-based radiotherapy. The receptors derive from a woman in her 70s with pancreatic cancer.

This chain links TRBV19 with TRBJ2-5; D tentatively reads TRBD1 or TRBD2 (5 bases each). The CDR3 is 14 residues long. Germline V CDR1 and CDR2: LNHDA, SQIVND (reference sequence). V lost 0 bases to trimming and J lost 4 bases, with 9 bases between them. The CDR3 DNA follows: TGTGCCAGTAGTATAGAAAGGGACCGAGAGACCCAGTACTTC. This codes for CASSIERDRETQYF.

This rearrangement joins TRBV25-1 to TRBJ1-1; no firm D call. The CDR3 totals 14 residues. Germline loops: CDR1 MGHDK, CDR2 SYGVNS. V was shortened by 3 bases and J by 3 bases, with 11 bases between the two germline ends. The CDR3 spells CASSDYKDHTEAFF. The CDR3 DNA reads TGTGCCAGCAGTGACTACAAGGATCACACTGAAGCTTTCTTT.

The V call is TRBV19, the J call TRBJ2-1; 12 positions match TRBD2. Germline CDR1 reads LNHDA; CDR2 reads SQIVND (reference sequence). This CDR3 has 14 amino acids. V shed 4 bases and J 8 bases; nucleotides not matched to a gene: 3. The CDR3 protein is CASSKGLAGDEQFF. CDR3 nucleotide sequence: TGTGCCAGTAGTAAGGGACTAGCGGGCGATGAGCAGTTCTTC.

This clone was observed once. The chain joins TRBV7-2 to TRBJ1-1; D is unclear. V was shortened by 3 bases and J by 4 bases, with 12 bases between the two germline ends. This CDR3 contains 14 residues. Germline V gene lookup returns CDR1 SGHTA and CDR2 FQGNSA. CDR3 amino acids: CASSFQILGTEAFF. The CDR3, as DNA: TGTGCCAGCAGCTTCCAAATTCTCGGCACTGAAGCTTTCTTT.

The V and J genes are TRBV19 and TRBJ1-1; D not resolved. Germline V gene sequence: CDR1 LNHDA, CDR2 SQIVND (reference sequence). Trimming left V 9 bases short and J 1 base short, with 9 bases between. This CDR3 comprises 12 residues. CDR3 sequence (DNA): TGTGCCAGCAAGGACGGGAACACTGAAGCTTTCTTT. Translating gives CASKDGNTEAFF.

The V and J genes are TRBV5-4 and TRBJ2-2; either TRBD1 or TRBD2 may fit D (5 bases each). V shed 4 bases and J shed 2 bases, with 12 bases lying between them. The CDR3 consists of 15 residues. Germline V gene sequence: CDR1 SGHNT, CDR2 YYREEE (reference sequence). CDR3 region: CASSDGTVNTGELFF. In DNA, the CDR3 is TGTGCCAGCAGCGACGGGACCGTTAACACCGGGGAGCTGTTTTTT. Full variable domain (remainder filled in from reference TRBV5-4 and TRBJ2-2): ETGVTQSPTHLIKTRGQQVTLRCSSQSGHNTVSWYQQALGQGPQFIFQYYREEENGRGNFPPRFSGLQFPNYSSELNVNALELDDSALYLCASSDGTVNTGELFFGEGSRLTVL.

The chain employs TRBV5-1 and TRBJ1-2, with 7 positions matching TRBD1. CDR1 and CDR2 (germline): SGHRS, YFSETQ. V lost 3 bases to trimming and J lost 2 bases; unmatched junction nucleotides: 4. CDR3 length: 14 residues. CDR3 sequence: CASSSTGANYGYTF. CDR3 bases: TGCGCCAGCAGCTCTACAGGGGCAAACTATGGCTACACCTTC.

The rearrangement uses TRBV28 and TRBJ1-2, with D possibly being TRBD1 (6 bases). The CDR3 spans 15 residues. V was clipped by 8 bases and J by 4 bases, with 20 bases between them. Germline CDR1 reads MDHEN; CDR2 reads SYDVKM. The chain's CDR3 is CASGSGGLFSYGYTF. The CDR3 DNA follows: TGTGCCAGCGGGTCCGGGGGCCTTTTTTCCTATGGCTACACCTTC.

The chain recombines TRBV4-3 with TRBJ2-3; TRBD2 matches 11 bases. Germline CDR1 reads LGHNA; CDR2 reads YSLEER. The CDR3 totals 17 residues. Trimming took 4 bases from V and 3 from J; bases not matched to a gene: 9. The CDR3 DNA sequence: TGCGCCAGCAGCCGCGTACTAGCGGGAGTTGGGACAGATACGCAGTATTTT. Amino acid sequence: CASSRVLAGVGTDTQYF.

This clone showed up just once. V gene TRBV7-2 combines with J gene TRBJ2-3; TRBD2 aligns across 9 bases. Losses at the gene ends were 2 bases for V and 2 bases for J; bases not matched to a gene: 2. Germline V lookup: CDR1 SGHTA, CDR2 FQGNSA. The CDR3 spans 15 residues. CDR3 sequence: CASSLPSGNTDTQYF. CDR3 nucleotides: TGTGCCAGCAGCTTACCTAGCGGGAACACAGATACGCAGTATTTT.

Remarks on this clone: Sequence at one end of the junction differs from germline and may be a read error. The gene calls are TRBV4-3 and TRBJ2-7, with 7 bases fitting TRBD2. Germline values: CDR1 LGHNA, CDR2 YSLEER. This CDR3 region has 15 residues. CDR3 in amino acids: CASSQDTDGDYQQYF. The CDR3 DNA follows: TGCGCCAGCAGCCAAGATACCGACGGGGACTACCAGCAGTACTTC.

The chain joins TRBV6-1 to TRBJ2-7; 7 bases fit TRBD2. Germline CDR1 reads MNHNS; CDR2 reads SASEGT. With 4 bases clipped from V and 3 bases from J, the junction kept 6 bases outside the gene matches. The length of the CDR3 is 14 residues. The CDR3 spells CASSGGGSLYEQYF. The CDR3 nucleotides are TGTGCCAGCAGTGGCGGCGGGAGCCTCTACGAGCAGTACTTC.

The genes are TRBV7-9 and TRBJ2-1, with no clear D. Germline CDR1 is SEHNR and CDR2 is FQNEAQ (reference sequence). The CDR3 sequence is 15 residues long. Trimming took off 2 bases at V and 0 bases at J, with 8 bases between the two ends. The CDR3 DNA follows: TGTGCCAGCAGCTTACTGCTGAGCTCCTACAATGAGCAGTTCTTC. It codes for CASSLLLSSYNEQFF.

This chain connects TRBV19 to TRBJ2-3; D might be TRBD1 (5 bases). Germline CDR1 LNHDA, CDR2 SQIVND (reference sequence). V lost 2 bases, J lost 3 bases, and 9 bases lay in between. This CDR3 is built from 14 residues. CDR3 in DNA: TGTGCCAGTAGTATATCCCAGGGTACAGATACGCAGTATTTT. Its protein product is CASSISQGTDTQYF.

The gene calls are TRBV18 and TRBJ2-7; the D is unclear. Trimming shortened V by 5 bases and J by 7 bases, and 15 bases separated the two germline ends. The CDR3 totals 13 residues. Germline loops: CDR1 KGHSH, CDR2 LQKENI. This chain's CDR3 is CASSGSGSSEQYF. The CDR3 DNA is TGTGCCAGCTCAGGTTCGGGCAGCTCGGAGCAGTACTTC.

The rearrangement joins TRBV19 to TRBJ1-2, with D perhaps matching TRBD1 (5 bases). The CDR3 is made up of 13 amino acids. Germline V lookup: CDR1 LNHDA, CDR2 SQIVND (reference sequence). Trimming removed 7 bases at V and 10 bases at J, with 19 bases between. CDR3 nucleotide sequence: TGTGCCAGTACGCGGGGCAGGGTGGGTGACTACACCTTC. This translates into CASTRGRVGDYTF. The whole variable domain, remainder taken from reference TRBV19 and TRBJ1-2, is DGGITQSPKYLFRKEGQNVTLSCEQNLNHDAMYWYRQDPGQGLRLIYYSQIVNDFQKGDIAEGYSVSREKKESFPLTVTSAQKNPTAFYLCASTRGRVGDYTFGSGTRLTVV.

J is TRBJ2-5 and V is TRBV7-3; 12 nucleotides align to TRBD2. This CDR3 spans 16 amino acids. The J segment lost 2 bases and the V segment lost 5 bases, leaving 6 bases of the junction unmatched. Germline loops: CDR1 SGHTA, CDR2 FQGTGA. In nucleotides, the CDR3 is TGTGCCAGCAGCCCCGGACTAGCGGGGACACAAGAGACCCAGTACTTC. Its protein is CASSPGLAGTQETQYF.

The chain has TRBV30 and TRBJ2-1, with D perhaps matching TRBD1 or TRBD2 (6 bases each). Looked up from germline, CDR1 is GTSNPN and CDR2 is SVGIG (reference sequence). Deletions cut 3 bases from V and 7 bases from J, with 16 bases between. This CDR3 comprises 14 residues. The CDR3 loop is CAWRTGPAGNEQFF. CDR3 coding DNA: TGTGCCTGGAGGACAGGCCCGGCGGGGAATGAGCAGTTCTTC.

The gene calls are TRBV29-1 and TRBJ2-3, with TRBD2 as a possible D gene (6 bases). The CDR3 covers 17 residues. Germline-derived CDR1 and CDR2 are SQVTM and ANQGSEA. Trimming stripped 5 bases from V and 4 bases from J, with 25 bases between. CDR3 coding DNA: TGCAGCGTTCTCTCTCCGGGACTCCAACAGAGGCCAGATACGCAGTATTTT. Its translation is CSVLSPGLQQRPDTQYF.

V and J are TRBV7-9 and TRBJ1-4, with TRBD1 matching 11 bases. Germline-derived CDR1 and CDR2 are SEHNR and FQNEAQ (reference sequence). This CDR3 has 15 amino acids. The V gene end was trimmed by 3 bases and the J gene end by 8 bases; junction bases not matched to a gene: 5. The DNA of the CDR3 is TGTGCCAGCAGCTTTACCGGGACAGGGGGGGAAAAACTGTTTTTT. Its translation: CASSFTGTGGEKLFF.

This clone was seen a few times. This chain links TRBV5-1 with TRBJ2-3, with 10 bases lining up with TRBD1. CDR1 and CDR2 (germline): SGHRS, YFSETQ. The CDR3 extends over 20 amino acids. The V gene end was trimmed by 5 bases and the J gene end by 6 bases; junction bases not matched to a gene: 24. Here the CDR3 reads CASRRPGTGVSAGVGDTQYF. The CDR3 bases are TGCGCCAGCAGGCGTCCCGGGACAGGGGTATCAGCGGGAGTTGGTGATACGCAGTATTTT.

The chain links TRBV6-5 to TRBJ2-4; D gene unclear. The CDR3 covers 14 residues. With 6 bases removed from V and 3 bases from J, the gap between germline ends came to 12 bases. Per the germline V gene, CDR1 is MNHEY and CDR2 is SVGAGI. CDR3 sequence reads: CASSPSPGKNIQYF. DNA of the CDR3: TGTGCCAGCAGCCCCTCGCCTGGCAAAAACATTCAGTACTTC.

The chain couples TRBV4-3 to TRBJ2-1; D is undetermined. Trimming stripped 1 base from V and 2 bases from J, with 6 bases between. The CDR3 consists of 14 residues. Germline CDR1 is LGHNA and CDR2 is YSLEER. Here the CDR3 reads CASSQGTTYNEQFF. The CDR3 DNA follows: TGCGCCAGCAGCCAAGGGACCACCTACAATGAGCAGTTCTTC.